These T cell receptor beta chains were read from a single sample in a study of cytomegalovirus exposure and HLA in healthy donors. Assay: immunoSEQ multiplex PCR; the TCRdb copy retains only in-frame clones and omits some. The table includes about 150,000 clones, 86% detected once. The material sequenced was PBMCs. These receptors originate from a man between 18 and 29 years old in good health and CMV-seropositive. Each CDR3 is given with its conserved first and last residue. D genes are given only for firm matches. Size is stated for part of the rows, as once, few or many counts, or as a class when the clone is expanded.

cdr3_nt	cdr3_aa	clone_size	v_call	j_call	d_call
TGTGCCAGTAGCCAGGGGACAGCTAGCAATCAGCCCCAGCATTTT	CASSQGTASNQPQHF	NA	TRBV19	TRBJ1-5	TRBD1
TGTGCCAGCAGCTTAGATGTAGCGGGCACCGGGGAGCTGTTTTTT	CASSLDVAGTGELFF	few	TRBV7-2	TRBJ2-2	TRBD2
TGTGCCAGCAGCGTAGGAGGGTACGATCAGCCCCAGCATTTT	CASSVGGYDQPQHF	NA	TRBV9	TRBJ1-5	NA
TGTGCCAGCAGCTTGAGGCGTGGAGATACGCAGTATTTT	CASSLRRGDTQYF	NA	TRBV7-2	TRBJ2-3	NA
TGTGCCAGCGTGAGGGAACCCTACGAGCAGTACTTC	CASVREPYEQYF	NA	TRBV6-5	TRBJ2-7	NA
TGTGCCAGCAGCCTAAGGGACAGAGGAAACACCATATATTTT	CASSLRDRGNTIYF	NA	TRBV5-6	TRBJ1-3	TRBD1
TGTGCCAGCAGCAACGCGGGGGGGCCAGAGACCCAGTACTTC	CASSNAGGPETQYF	NA	TRBV6-5	TRBJ2-5	TRBD2
TGTGCCAGCAGCCAAGGAGGGCGGACCTACGAGCAGTACTTC	CASSQGGRTYEQYF	NA	TRBV4-2	TRBJ2-7	NA
TGTGCCAGCAACTACCGCCGGGTCAGTTCCTACAATGAGCAGTTCTTC	CASNYRRVSSYNEQFF	NA	TRBV27	TRBJ2-1	NA
TGTGCCAGCAGTTTCCGACAGGGTTCGCACACTGAAGCTTTCTTT	CASSFRQGSHTEAFF	NA	TRBV27	TRBJ1-1	TRBD1
TGTGCCAGCAGTTGGCGGGGGGGCCCCTACAATGAGCAGTTCTTC	CASSWRGGPYNEQFF	NA	TRBV6-5	TRBJ2-1	TRBD2
TGTGCCAGCAGCAAATCGGGACACGGGGATGGCTACACCTTC	CASSKSGHGDGYTF	NA	TRBV7-9	TRBJ1-2	NA
TGCGCCAGACTACAGGGGGACGGCACAGATACGCAGTATTTT	CARLQGDGTDTQYF	NA	TRBV10-1	TRBJ2-3	TRBD1
TGTGCCAGCAGCTTGGGGACAGGGCTCTATGGCTACACCTTC	CASSLGTGLYGYTF	NA	TRBV7-9	TRBJ1-2	TRBD1
TGTGCCAGCATCCTGCAGCAGGGGACCAACTATGGCTACACCTTC	CASILQQGTNYGYTF	NA	TRBV6-5	TRBJ1-2	NA
TGTGCCAGCAGCGGCGGAGCGGGTGTAATAGGTGAGCAGTTCTTC	CASSGGAGVIGEQFF	NA	TRBV9	TRBJ2-1	NA
TGTGCCTGGAGAACGTTGCGTGAGCAGTTCTTC	CAWRTLREQFF	NA	TRBV30	TRBJ2-1	NA
TGCGCCAGCAGCCAAGCGACTAGCGGAAATTCACCCCTCCACTTT	CASSQATSGNSPLHF	NA	TRBV4-1	TRBJ1-6	NA
TGTGCCAGCAGTTTATCCCCCACCGGGAGGGAGACCCAGTACTTC	CASSLSPTGRETQYF	NA	TRBV27	TRBJ2-5	TRBD2
TGTGCCTGGAGCCACTCCACAGATACGCAGTATTTT	CAWSHSTDTQYF	NA	TRBV30	TRBJ2-3	NA
TGCGCCAGCAGCCAAGATCCGGGACAGGGAAGGGAGACCCAGTACTTC	CASSQDPGQGRETQYF	NA	TRBV4-1	TRBJ2-5	TRBD1
TGTGCCACCAGCAGAGATCACTCTGGGGCCAACGTCCTGACTTTC	CATSRDHSGANVLTF	few	TRBV15	TRBJ2-6	NA
TGTGCCAGCAGTGTTGGACAGGTCAGCAATCAGCCCCAGCATTTT	CASSVGQVSNQPQHF	NA	TRBV2	TRBJ1-5	TRBD1
TGTGCCAGCAGTTACGGTACGACGGGCACTGAAGCTTTCTTT	CASSYGTTGTEAFF	NA	TRBV6-5	TRBJ1-1	NA
TGTGCCACCAGCGTACCAGGGGGCCCAAGGACTGAAGCTTTCTTT	CATSVPGGPRTEAFF	NA	TRBV15	TRBJ1-1	TRBD1
TGCGCCAGCAGCTCCTCGACAGGGGTTGGGTATGGCTACACCTTC	CASSSSTGVGYGYTF	NA	TRBV5-1	TRBJ1-2	TRBD1
TGTGCCAGCTCACCAACGGGAGGGGCGAACACCGGGGAGCTGTTTTTT	CASSPTGGANTGELFF	NA	TRBV18	TRBJ2-2	TRBD2
TGTGCCAGCAGCTTAGGGGCGCCCCTCTCTGGAAACACCATATATTTT	CASSLGAPLSGNTIYF	NA	TRBV7-9	TRBJ1-3	NA
TGTGCCAGCAGCTTAGGGACACCGGATTCACCCCTCCACTTT	CASSLGTPDSPLHF	few	TRBV11-3	TRBJ1-6	NA
TGTGCCAGCAGCCACCCCGGAATGCCGGGGGGCACTGAAGCTTTCTTT	CASSHPGMPGGTEAFF	NA	TRBV14	TRBJ1-1	NA
TGTGCCAGCAGCTTGGGGCTAGCGGGGGTCTACAATGAGCAGTTCTTC	CASSLGLAGVYNEQFF	NA	TRBV5-6	TRBJ2-1	TRBD2
TGTGCCAGCAGCGCCGGACTAGCGGCCTTCCACGAGCAGTACTTC	CASSAGLAAFHEQYF	NA	TRBV9	TRBJ2-7	TRBD2
TGTGCCAGCAGCGTAGAAGGTAGCGCTAACTATGGCTACACCTTC	CASSVEGSANYGYTF	NA	TRBV9	TRBJ1-2	NA
TGTGCCAGCAGCCTCCAGACAGTTAGCAATCAGCCCCAGCATTTT	CASSLQTVSNQPQHF	NA	TRBV27	TRBJ1-5	NA
TGTGCCAGCAGCGTGGGCAGTGTCCCCTACGAGCAGTACTTC	CASSVGSVPYEQYF	NA	TRBV9	TRBJ2-7	NA
TGTGCCAGCAGTAGCACCCATCCAGGGACAGATACGCAGTATTTT	CASSSTHPGTDTQYF	NA	TRBV6-5	TRBJ2-3	NA
TGTGCCAGCAGCCGCAGCGGGGGGTCAGATACGCAGTATTTT	CASSRSGGSDTQYF	NA	TRBV7-2	TRBJ2-3	TRBD2
TGTGCCAGCAGCGTAGGCACCGCGACAGGGAGGTACGAGCAGTACTTC	CASSVGTATGRYEQYF	NA	TRBV9	TRBJ2-7	NA
TGTGCCAGTAGTATGGGAGGCGGCACTGAAGCTTTCTTT	CASSMGGGTEAFF	NA	TRBV19	TRBJ1-1	NA
TGTGCCAGCAGCAGCCTAACAGGGGAAGGAACTGAAGCTTTCTTT	CASSSLTGEGTEAFF	NA	TRBV6-5	TRBJ1-1	TRBD1
TGTGCCAGCAGTGCTCCAGGGTTGGGTTCCTACGAGCAGTACTTC	CASSAPGLGSYEQYF	few	TRBV27	TRBJ2-7	NA
TGTGCCAGCAGCTTAGCCGGACTAGCGGGGGGGTATTTT	CASSLAGLAGGYF	NA	TRBV7-2	TRBJ2-3	TRBD2
TGTGCCAGCAGTGAATTCCATATTCGGACAGGGGTCAGCAATCAGCCCCAGCATTTT	CASSEFHIRTGVSNQPQHF	few	TRBV6-1	TRBJ1-5	TRBD1
TGTGCCAGCACCCTAGGGGTTGGCTACACCTTC	CASTLGVGYTF	NA	TRBV2	TRBJ1-2	NA
TGTGCCAGCAGCTTAGCAGGGGGATACGAGCAGTACTTC	CASSLAGGYEQYF	NA	TRBV7-9	TRBJ2-7	NA
TGTGCCAGCAGCCCACCCGCGGCTTCCTACAATGAGCAGTTCTTC	CASSPPAASYNEQFF	NA	TRBV5-4	TRBJ2-1	NA
TGTGCCAGCAGGGGCGGGGTGTGGGCTGAAGCTTTCTTT	CASRGGVWAEAFF	once	TRBV6-6	TRBJ1-1	NA
TGTGCCAGCAGCCCACTAGCGGGAGCCGAGCAGTACTTC	CASSPLAGAEQYF	NA	TRBV27	TRBJ2-7	TRBD2
TGTGCCAGTACTGCGATAGAGGGCGCTGAAGCTTTCTTT	CASTAIEGAEAFF	once	TRBV19	TRBJ1-1	NA